Sequencing of this T cell receptor (beta chain) was carried out in a study of OX40 agonist ivuxolimab in advanced cancers. Assay: immunoSEQ multiplex PCR; the TCRdb copy retains only in-frame clones and omits some. The data hold about 90,000 clones, with approximately 91% observed a single time. This clonotype was sampled from an adult with an advanced solid tumor such as melanoma, head and neck, liver or kidney cancer. The sample in question was CD4+ or CD8+ T cells sorted from blood, obtained in a trial of the OX40 agonist ivuxolimab.

CDR3 coding DNA: TGCGCCAGCAGCCTAACAGGGAGTACCTACAATGAGCAGTTCTTC. This codes for CASSLTGSTYNEQFF. This rearrangement joins TRBV5-1 to TRBJ2-1; weak D call: TRBD1 (6 bases). Germline V gene data show CDR1 as SGHRS and CDR2 as YFSETQ. This CDR3 has 15 residues. Trimming stripped 4 bases from V and 2 bases from J, with 13 bases between.